What follows is one T cell receptor beta chain and its context. These data come from a study of blood T cell repertoires in COVID-19. In the study overall: Nucleic acid was either cDNA or gDNA, and it came from T cells, B-cell-depleted T cells, or PBMCs.

Profiled with immunoSEQ multiplex PCR; TCRdb holds only in-frame clones, not every one. The data show 290,000 or so clones, 80% to 85% seen once. Input material: PBMCs or T cells enriched from blood (not recorded which). The receptor was derived from a middle-aged man who had been exposed to COVID-19.

This CDR3 is CASSSFRGNEQFF. CDR3 DNA sequence: TGTGCCAGCAGTTCTTTCAGGGGCAATGAGCAGTTCTTC. The J gene is TRBJ2-1, the V gene TRBV2; the D gene is possibly TRBD1 (6 bases). The V gene's germline CDR1 is SNHLY and CDR2 FYNNEI. V lost 5 bases and J lost 6, with 11 bases in between. This CDR3 contains 13 residues.